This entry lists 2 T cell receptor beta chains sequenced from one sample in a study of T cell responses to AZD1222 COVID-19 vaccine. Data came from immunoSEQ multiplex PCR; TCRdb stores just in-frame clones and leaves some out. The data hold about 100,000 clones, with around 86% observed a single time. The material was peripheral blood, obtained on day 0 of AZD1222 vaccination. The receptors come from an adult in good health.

The CDR3 coding sequence is TGCGCCAGCAGCTTGGGGGACACTGAAGCTTTCTTT. It encodes CASSLGDTEAFF. The chain recombines TRBV5-1 with TRBJ1-1; D remains ambiguous. CDR3 length: 12 residues. Germline V gives CDR1 SGHRS, CDR2 YFSETQ. Trimming pared 0 bases from V and 3 bases from J, leaving 3 bases between.

CDR3 in amino acids: CASSLARPGTGNTIYF. CDR3 nucleotides: TGCGCCAGCAGCTTGGCGAGGCCAGGGACTGGAAACACCATATATTTT. This chain joins TRBV5-1 and TRBJ1-3; the D gene is possibly TRBD1 (5 bases). There are 16 residues in the CDR3. V was cut by 0 bases and J by 2 bases, with 12 bases left in between. The germline V gene has CDR1 SGHRS and CDR2 YFSETQ.